Listed below are T cell receptor beta chains from one sample, sequenced in a study of shared clonotypes between healthy human individuals. Profiled with immunoSEQ multiplex PCR; TCRdb holds only in-frame clones, not every one. Of a few million clones listed, 85% to 95% are singletons. Material: naive CD4+ T cells from PBMCs. The receptors originated from a man aged 18 to 29 in good health. Some clones in this sample may be carry-over from other donors' samples. Both conserved end residues are part of each CDR3. D genes are given only for firm matches. Clone size is stated in some rows and not others, as once, few, many or a class when expanded.

v_call: TRBV4-2
d_call: TRBD2
clone_size: .
j_call: TRBJ2-3
cdr3_nt: TGTGCCAGCAGCCCGGGGGGTAGCACAGATACGCAGTATTTT
cdr3_aa: CASSPGGSTDTQYF

v_call: TRBV15
d_call: .
clone_size: .
j_call: TRBJ2-5
cdr3_nt: TGTGCCACCAGCAGAGATTGGGCAGGCGGAGAGACCCAGTACTTC
cdr3_aa: CATSRDWAGGETQYF

v_call: TRBV6-5
d_call: .
clone_size: .
j_call: TRBJ1-6
cdr3_nt: TGTGCCAGCAGCCGTCCCCAGAATTCACCCCTCCACTTT
cdr3_aa: CASSRPQNSPLHF

v_call: TRBV7-2
d_call: TRBD2
clone_size: once
j_call: TRBJ2-1
cdr3_nt: TGTGCCAGCAGCTCTCCGGGACTAGGGATTGAGCAGTTCTTC
cdr3_aa: CASSSPGLGIEQFF

v_call: TRBV6-5
d_call: TRBD2
clone_size: .
j_call: TRBJ2-7
cdr3_nt: TGTGCCAGCACCGGGACTAGCGGTCCCTACGAGCAGTACTTC
cdr3_aa: CASTGTSGPYEQYF

v_call: TRBV5-4
d_call: .
clone_size: .
j_call: TRBJ2-3
cdr3_nt: TGTGCCAGCAGCCCATCACGGGTCCAATCCACAGATACGCAGTATTTT
cdr3_aa: CASSPSRVQSTDTQYF

v_call: TRBV7-2
d_call: .
clone_size: .
j_call: TRBJ2-3
cdr3_nt: TGTGCCAGCAGCGTTAAGGGAGATACGCAGTATTTT
cdr3_aa: CASSVKGDTQYF

v_call: TRBV5-5
d_call: .
clone_size: .
j_call: TRBJ2-6
cdr3_nt: TGTGCCAGCAGCCCACCCTCTGGGGCCAACGTCCTGACTTTC
cdr3_aa: CASSPPSGANVLTF

v_call: TRBV2
d_call: .
clone_size: .
j_call: TRBJ2-7
cdr3_nt: TGTGCCAGCAGTGAGAACTTTGAGGAGCAGTACTTC
cdr3_aa: CASSENFEEQYF

v_call: TRBV7-8
d_call: TRBD1
clone_size: .
j_call: TRBJ1-4
cdr3_nt: TGTGCCAGCAGTCCGGACAGGGGGCCGATCGGAATGGAAAAACTGTTTTTT
cdr3_aa: CASSPDRGPIGMEKLFF

v_call: TRBV7-9
d_call: .
clone_size: .
j_call: TRBJ1-1
cdr3_nt: TGTGCCAGCAAGGAGGGGCTGGGGCAGTTGAACACTGAAGCTTTCTTT
cdr3_aa: CASKEGLGQLNTEAFF

v_call: TRBV7-3
d_call: .
clone_size: .
j_call: TRBJ2-3
cdr3_nt: TGTGCCAGCAGCTTAATCGCCGGCAGGATGACAGATACGCAGTATTTT
cdr3_aa: CASSLIAGRMTDTQYF

v_call: TRBV28
d_call: TRBD1
clone_size: .
j_call: TRBJ1-2
cdr3_nt: TGTGCCAGCGAAGAGGGGGCCATAACCTATGGCTACACCTTC
cdr3_aa: CASEEGAITYGYTF

v_call: TRBV4-1
d_call: .
clone_size: .
j_call: TRBJ1-2
cdr3_nt: TGCGCCAGCAGCCAACCAGGACCCTATGGCTACACCTTC
cdr3_aa: CASSQPGPYGYTF

v_call: TRBV14
d_call: TRBD2
clone_size: .
j_call: TRBJ2-1
cdr3_nt: TGTGCCAGCAGCCAAGGGGACTATCGCAATGAGCAGTTCTTC
cdr3_aa: CASSQGDYRNEQFF

v_call: TRBV5-1
d_call: .
clone_size: .
j_call: TRBJ1-5
cdr3_nt: TGCGCCAGCAGCGGCAGGGAGGGCAATCAGCCCCAGCATTTT
cdr3_aa: CASSGREGNQPQHF

v_call: TRBV18
d_call: TRBD2
clone_size: .
j_call: TRBJ2-7
cdr3_nt: TGTGCCAGCTCACAACTAGCGGGAGCCCCCGACGAGCAGTACTTC
cdr3_aa: CASSQLAGAPDEQYF

v_call: TRBV6-6
d_call: .
clone_size: .
j_call: TRBJ1-2
cdr3_nt: TGTGCCAGCAGTACAAGGGAAAACTATGGCTACACCTTC
cdr3_aa: CASSTRENYGYTF

v_call: TRBV5-5
d_call: .
clone_size: .
j_call: TRBJ2-5
cdr3_nt: TGTGCCAGCAGCTTGATGCCGGGAACCCAGTACTTC
cdr3_aa: CASSLMPGTQYF

v_call: TRBV7-2
d_call: .
clone_size: .
j_call: TRBJ2-1
cdr3_nt: TGTGCCAGCAGCTTAGCGCTTAATGAGCAGTTCTTC
cdr3_aa: CASSLALNEQFF

v_call: TRBV29-1
d_call: .
clone_size: .
j_call: TRBJ1-2
cdr3_nt: TGCAGCGTTGAAGACCGGCGGCAGGGAGGGGGCTATGGCTACACCTTC
cdr3_aa: CSVEDRRQGGGYGYTF

v_call: TRBV18
d_call: .
clone_size: .
j_call: TRBJ1-3
cdr3_nt: TGTGCCAGCTCACCCCAATCTATATATGGCTCTGGAAACACCATATATTTT
cdr3_aa: CASSPQSIYGSGNTIYF

v_call: TRBV4-2
d_call: TRBD2
clone_size: .
j_call: TRBJ2-7
cdr3_nt: TGTGCCAGCAGCCAAGATCTACTAGCGGGATCCTACGAGCAGTACTTC
cdr3_aa: CASSQDLLAGSYEQYF

v_call: TRBV4-1
d_call: TRBD2
clone_size: .
j_call: TRBJ2-1
cdr3_nt: TGCGCCAGCAGCCCACTGACCCCGGGCGGGAGCCCCTACAATGAGCAGTTCTTC
cdr3_aa: CASSPLTPGGSPYNEQFF

v_call: TRBV28
d_call: .
clone_size: once
j_call: TRBJ2-7
cdr3_nt: TGTGCCAGCAGCCCAACACCGGGCGCCTACGAGCAGTACTTC
cdr3_aa: CASSPTPGAYEQYF

v_call: TRBV5-4
d_call: .
clone_size: .
j_call: TRBJ1-1
cdr3_nt: TGTGCCAGCAGATTAGACCCGTTGGGAACTGAAGCTTTCTTT
cdr3_aa: CASRLDPLGTEAFF

v_call: TRBV5-4
d_call: TRBD1
clone_size: .
j_call: TRBJ2-7
cdr3_nt: TGTGCCAGCAGCCCCTCCGGGACAGGGTACAACGAGCAGTACTTC
cdr3_aa: CASSPSGTGYNEQYF

v_call: TRBV10-2
d_call: .
clone_size: .
j_call: TRBJ1-5
cdr3_nt: TGCGCCAGCCGGTCGGGGGAGGGCAATCAGCCCCAGCATTTT
cdr3_aa: CASRSGEGNQPQHF

v_call: TRBV25-1
d_call: .
clone_size: .
j_call: TRBJ2-2
cdr3_nt: TGTGCCAGCAGTCGGAGGGTATCGGACACCGGGGAGCTGTTTTTT
cdr3_aa: CASSRRVSDTGELFF

v_call: TRBV30
d_call: TRBD2
clone_size: .
j_call: TRBJ2-1
cdr3_nt: TGTGCCTGGAGTGGTTTGCGGGAGGCGGGTGAGCAGTTCTTC
cdr3_aa: CAWSGLREAGEQFF

v_call: TRBV12-5
d_call: TRBD1
clone_size: .
j_call: TRBJ2-7
cdr3_nt: TGTGCTAGTGGTTTGGCATTTACCGGGACAGGGCCCTACGAGCAGTACTTC
cdr3_aa: CASGLAFTGTGPYEQYF

v_call: TRBV4-1
d_call: TRBD1
clone_size: .
j_call: TRBJ2-3
cdr3_nt: TGCGCCAGCAGCCAAGTTCCCGGGACAGTGGATACGCAGTATTTT
cdr3_aa: CASSQVPGTVDTQYF

v_call: TRBV7-9
d_call: .
clone_size: .
j_call: TRBJ2-7
cdr3_nt: TGTGCCAGCAGCGCTTGGGACACGGTATACGAGCAGTACTTC
cdr3_aa: CASSAWDTVYEQYF

v_call: TRBV4-1
d_call: .
clone_size: .
j_call: TRBJ2-3
cdr3_nt: TGCGCCAGCAGCCAAGATCGTGACGGTACGCAGTATTTT
cdr3_aa: CASSQDRDGTQYF

v_call: TRBV5-1
d_call: .
clone_size: .
j_call: TRBJ1-1
cdr3_nt: TGCGCCAGCAGCTTGCGAGGGCCCTCTGAAGCTTTCTTT
cdr3_aa: CASSLRGPSEAFF